A single sample gave rise to the 20 T cell receptor beta chains below, sequenced in a study of T-cell reconstitution after alpha-beta-depleted transplantation in children. The TCRbeta library was prepared with unique molecular identifiers. Each CDR3 protein is one row after TCRdb ran MiXCR on the PCR reads. The sample consists of 700,000 to 950,000 distinct CDR3 sequences, 16% of them appearing once. The sequencing used PBMCs, mostly from graft donor cells, collected 360 days after TCRalphabeta/CD19-depleted stem cell transplant. These TCRs come from a male patient under 18 who had a stem cell transplant for acute lymphoblastic leukemia, so the T cells may come from the graft donor.

V is TRBV14 and J is TRBJ2-7, with D tentatively TRBD1 or TRBD2 (5 bases each). The length of the CDR3 is 11 residues. Trimming took off 10 bases at V and 7 bases at J, with 14 bases between the two ends. Germline V gene lookup returns CDR1 SGHDN and CDR2 FVKESK. The CDR3 region has the DNA TGTGCCACCAGTGAGGGGTTTGAGCAGTACTTC. This translates into CATSEGFEQYF.

This clonotype was observed a handful of times. J is TRBJ1-2 and V is TRBV7-9, with 8 positions matching TRBD1. Per the germline V gene, CDR1 is SEHNR and CDR2 is FQNEAQ (reference sequence). The length of the CDR3 is 15 residues. The ends lost 4 bases at V and 2 bases at J; junction bases unmatched: 6. The CDR3 DNA is TGTGCCAGCAGCTCCCCAGGGGGCACCAACTATGGCTACACCTTC. Its protein is CASSSPGGTNYGYTF.

The gene calls are TRBV3-1 and TRBJ2-5, with 10 bases aligning to TRBD2. The V gene's germline CDR1 is LGHDT and CDR2 YNNKEL (reference sequence). V was pared by 4 bases and J by 7 bases, with 6 bases of the junction left unmatched. The CDR3 totals 14 residues. The CDR3 nucleotides are TGTGCCAGCAGCCCGGGACTAGCGAGAAGGACCCAGTACTTC. Amino acid sequence: CASSPGLARRTQYF.

This clonotype was detected only a few times. CDR3 residues: CASNNGAPSGEQYF. CDR3 nucleotides: TGTGCCAGCAACAACGGGGCCCCGAGCGGCGAGCAGTACTTC. The V and J genes are TRBV7-9 and TRBJ2-7; D is perhaps TRBD1 or TRBD2 (5 bases each). Between the trimmed V and J ends, which lost 7 bases and 6 bases, there was a span of 19 bases. The CDR3 length is 14 residues. The germline V gene encodes CDR1 SEHNR and CDR2 FQNEAQ (reference sequence).

The sample holds a few counts of this clonotype. This sequence joins TRBV14 and TRBJ2-1, with D possibly being TRBD2 (6 bases). CDR1 and CDR2 from the germline V gene are SGHDN and FVKESK. The length of the CDR3 is 17 residues. V was shortened by 1 base and J by 4 bases, with 17 bases between the two germline ends. CDR3 in amino acids: CASSQGLGGPMYNEQFF. As DNA, the CDR3 is TGTGCCAGCAGCCAAGGTTTAGGAGGGCCCATGTACAATGAGCAGTTCTTC.

This rearrangement joins TRBV13 to TRBJ2-2; tentatively, D is TRBD1 (6 bases). V was clipped by 2 bases and J by 6 bases, with 10 bases between them. Germline V gene lookup returns CDR1 PRHDT and CDR2 FYEKMQ (reference sequence). The CDR3 runs to 14 residues. CDR3 sequence reads: CASSLQGLAGELFF. The CDR3 DNA reads TGTGCCAGCAGCTTACAGGGGCTTGCCGGGGAGCTGTTTTTT.

The chain combines TRBV11-2 with TRBJ2-3; 8 nucleotides align to TRBD1. The V gene's germline CDR1 is SGHAT and CDR2 FQNNGV. J lost 3 bases, V lost 3 bases, and 5 bases had no gene match. The length of the CDR3 is 15 residues. CDR3 sequence: CASSFFQGATDTQYF. CDR3 sequence (DNA): TGTGCCAGCAGCTTCTTCCAGGGGGCAACAGATACGCAGTATTTT. Using reference TRBV11-2 and TRBJ2-3 for the parts outside the CDR3, the full variable domain is EAGVAQSPRYKIIEKRQSVAFWCNPISGHATLYWYQQILGQGPKLLIQFQNNGVVDDSQLPKDRFSAERLKGVDSTLKIQPAKLEDSAVYLCASSFFQGATDTQYFGPGTRLTVL.

J is TRBJ2-3 and V is TRBV5-1, with 16 bases aligning to TRBD2. The CDR3 runs 16 residues. The ends lost 4 bases at V and 4 bases at J; junction bases unmatched: 3. Germline V gene lookup returns CDR1 SGHRS and CDR2 YFSETQ. For the CDR3, the DNA is TGCGCCAGCAGCCAGGGACTAGCGGGAGGGTCAGATACGCAGTATTTT. This gives the protein CASSQGLAGGSDTQYF.

V and J are TRBV14 and TRBJ2-7; D possibly corresponds to TRBD2 (7 bases). The CDR3 contains 15 residues. V was shortened by 6 bases and J by 4 bases, with 19 bases between the two germline ends. CDR1 is SGHDN, CDR2 FVKESK, per germline. CDR3 amino acids: CASSSEGGYWYEQYF. The CDR3 DNA reads as TGTGCCAGCAGTTCAGAGGGGGGGTATTGGTACGAGCAGTACTTC.

This clonotype was observed at least ten times. The chain couples TRBV5-1 to TRBJ2-1; D perhaps matches TRBD2 (6 bases). The CDR3 has 13 residues. CDR1 and CDR2 from the germline V gene are SGHRS and YFSETQ. The germline V and J ends were trimmed by 3 bases and 6 bases, with 10 bases remaining between them. CDR3 sequence: CASSWLEGNEQFF. DNA of the CDR3: TGCGCCAGCAGCTGGCTGGAGGGCAATGAGCAGTTCTTC.

CDR3 protein: CSVGIAGGNEQFF. The CDR3 bases are TGCAGCGTTGGGATAGCGGGAGGAAACGAGCAGTTCTTC. The gene calls are TRBV29-1 and TRBJ2-1; 10 bases align to TRBD2. Trimming at V came to 4 bases and at J to 10 bases, leaving 7 bases not matched to a gene. CDR3 length: 13 amino acids. CDR1 SQVTM and CDR2 ANQGSEA come from the germline V gene.

This chain connects TRBV11-2 to TRBJ2-7, with 14 positions matching TRBD2. The CDR3 spans 15 residues. Germline V gene data show CDR1 as SGHAT and CDR2 as FQNNGV. V was pared by 6 bases and J by 4 bases, with 5 bases of the junction left unmatched. The CDR3 DNA is TGTGCCAGCAGGAGACTAGCGGGAGGGTTTTACGAGCAGTACTTC. It yields the protein CASRRLAGGFYEQYF.

The chain recombines TRBV28 with TRBJ1-1; D is unclear. Trimming cost V 7 bases and J 1 base, with 13 bases left between them. Germline V CDR1 and CDR2: MDHEN, SYDVKM. The CDR3 contains 14 residues. CDR3 in amino acids: CASKQRIKNTEAFF. DNA for the CDR3: TGTGCCAGCAAACAAAGGATAAAGAACACTGAAGCTTTCTTT.

The genes are TRBV7-9 and TRBJ2-5, with D perhaps TRBD1 (6 bases). This CDR3 is 10 amino acids long. V lost 5 bases and J lost 9, with 7 bases in between. From germline, CDR1 is SEHNR and CDR2 FQNEAQ (reference sequence). CDR3 sequence reads: CASSPGAQYF. The CDR3 region has the DNA TGTGCCAGCAGCCCAGGGGCCCAGTACTTC.

The genes are TRBV4-1 and TRBJ2-5; D remains ambiguous. Between the trimmed V and J ends, which lost 0 bases and 2 bases, there was a span of 7 bases. This CDR3 spans 14 amino acids. Germline CDR1 reads MGHRA; CDR2 reads YSYEKL. CDR3 coding DNA: TGCGCCAGCAGCCAAGACGACCTGCAAGAGACCCAGTACTTC. Translated: CASSQDDLQETQYF.

This clonotype was detected a few times. CDR3 DNA: TGTGCCAGCAGTACCTTGGCGCCCAATGAGCAGTTCTTC. As protein: CASSTLAPNEQFF. The chain joins TRBV2 to TRBJ2-1; D gene uncertain. Germline V gene lookup returns CDR1 SNHLY and CDR2 FYNNEI. There are 13 residues in the CDR3. Trimming cost V 5 bases and J 6 bases, with 11 bases left between them.

This clonotype was observed many times. The chain uses TRBV12-3 or TRBV12-4 and TRBJ2-7; D gene unclear. V gave up 7 bases and J gave up 3 bases, with 16 bases separating them. The CDR3 runs 14 residues. The CDR3 loop is CASIPRVGIYEQYF. CDR3 nucleotides: TGTGCCAGCATTCCTAGAGTCGGAATCTACGAGCAGTACTTC.

This clonotype was seen only a few times. The J gene is TRBJ2-7, the V gene TRBV5-1; the match to TRBD2 covers 11 bases. Trimming at V came to 2 bases and at J to 4 bases, leaving 8 bases not matched to a gene. In germline, CDR1 is SGHRS, CDR2 YFSETQ. The CDR3 loop spans 16 amino acids. As DNA, the CDR3 is TGCGCCAGCAGCTTCCGATCTGGACTAGCGGGTTACGAGCAGTACTTC. This gives the protein CASSFRSGLAGYEQYF.

The sample holds a few counts of this clonotype. The gene calls are TRBV5-1 and TRBJ2-1; TRBD1 or TRBD2 may be the D gene (6 bases each). V was cut by 5 bases and J by 6 bases, with 18 bases left in between. Per germline, CDR1 SGHRS and CDR2 YFSETQ. The CDR3 runs to 15 residues. CDR3 loop: CASSGGGTSGNEQFF. In DNA, the CDR3 is TGCGCCAGCAGTGGAGGGGGGACCTCCGGCAATGAGCAGTTCTTC.

This clonotype showed up just a few times. The chain combines TRBV10-1 with TRBJ1-1, with 11 nucleotides matching TRBD1. This CDR3 contains 14 residues. Germline CDR1 reads WNHNN; CDR2 reads SYGVQD (reference sequence). J lost 9 bases, V lost 6 bases, and 9 bases had no gene match. The CDR3 spells CASRAGQGARKAFF. CDR3 nucleotide sequence: TGCGCCAGCAGAGCCGGACAGGGGGCGCGGAAAGCTTTCTTT.